The present T cell receptor (beta chain) was sequenced within a study of blood T cell repertoires in COVID-19. Background on the study: Samples of COVID-19 (acute and convalescent) were obtained from the United States, Italy and Spain. PBMCs, B-cell-depleted T cells, or T cells were the source of the cDNA or gDNA that made up the material.

Germline-derived CDR1 and CDR2 are MNHEY and SVGAGI. This CDR3 comprises 13 residues. Trimming shortened V by 7 bases and J by 4 bases, and 10 bases separated the two germline ends. Original processing methods: Estimation of nucleated cell counts was performed using reference gene primer amplification. Method: immunoSEQ multiplex PCR; TCRdb's copy keeps in-frame clones and lacks some. V and J calls and clone size are as listed in that table; D and trimming were resolved from the DNA. The sample includes about 150,000 clones, approximately 90% of them seen just once. The origin of this receptor is a man aged 50-60 years with acute or convalescent COVID-19. The V gene is TRBV6-5, the J gene TRBJ1-4, with a possible D match to TRBD1 (5 bases). Material: peripheral blood. The CDR3 loop reads CASMTAFNEKLFF. CDR3 coding DNA: TGTGCCAGCATGACAGCCTTTAATGAAAAACTGTTTTTT.